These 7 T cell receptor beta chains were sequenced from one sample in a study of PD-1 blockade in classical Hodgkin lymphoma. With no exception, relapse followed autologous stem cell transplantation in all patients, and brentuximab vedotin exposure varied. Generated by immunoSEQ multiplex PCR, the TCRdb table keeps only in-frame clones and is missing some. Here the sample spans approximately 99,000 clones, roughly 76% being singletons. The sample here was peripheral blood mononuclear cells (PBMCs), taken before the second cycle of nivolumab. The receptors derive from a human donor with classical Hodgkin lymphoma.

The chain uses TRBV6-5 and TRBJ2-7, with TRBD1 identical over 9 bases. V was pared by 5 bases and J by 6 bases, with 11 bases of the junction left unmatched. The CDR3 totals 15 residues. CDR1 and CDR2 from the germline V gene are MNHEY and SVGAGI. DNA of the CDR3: TGTGCCAGCAGTCGGCCGGGACAGGGTAAGGGCGAGCAGTACTTC. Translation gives CASSRPGQGKGEQYF.

CDR3 DNA: TGTGCCAGCAGCTTACTGGAGCAAGAGACCCAGTACTTC. It encodes CASSLLEQETQYF. The V gene is TRBV7-2, the J gene TRBJ2-5; no reliable D call. The CDR3 is 13 residues long. The V gene lost 2 bases and the J gene lost 2 bases, with 6 bases spanning the gap. Germline lookup yields CDR1 SGHTA and CDR2 FQGNSA.

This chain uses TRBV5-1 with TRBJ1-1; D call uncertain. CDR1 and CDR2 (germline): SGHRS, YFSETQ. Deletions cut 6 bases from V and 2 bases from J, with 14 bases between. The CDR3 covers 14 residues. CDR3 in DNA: TGCGCCAGCAAATCCTACGACCTAAACACTGAAGCTTTCTTT. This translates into CASKSYDLNTEAFF.

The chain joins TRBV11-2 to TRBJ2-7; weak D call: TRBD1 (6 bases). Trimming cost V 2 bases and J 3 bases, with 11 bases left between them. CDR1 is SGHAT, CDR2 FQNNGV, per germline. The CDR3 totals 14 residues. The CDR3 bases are TGTGCCAGCAGCTTACAGTTGGACAGCTACGAGCAGTACTTC. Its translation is CASSLQLDSYEQYF.

CDR3 sequence: CASSLDREDTEAFF. The CDR3 nucleotides are TGCGCCAGCAGCTTGGACAGGGAGGACACTGAAGCTTTCTTT. This chain connects TRBV5-1 to TRBJ1-1; a weak D match, TRBD1 (6 bases). CDR1 and CDR2 (germline): SGHRS, YFSETQ. The V and J ends lost 0 bases and 3 bases respectively, with 9 bases between them. This CDR3 comprises 14 residues.

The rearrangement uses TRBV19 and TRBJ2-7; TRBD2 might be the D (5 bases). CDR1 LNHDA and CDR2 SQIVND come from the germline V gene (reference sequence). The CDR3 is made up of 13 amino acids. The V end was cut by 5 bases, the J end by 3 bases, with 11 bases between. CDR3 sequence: CASSPEGDYEQYF. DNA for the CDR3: TGTGCCAGTAGTCCAGAGGGAGACTACGAGCAGTACTTC.

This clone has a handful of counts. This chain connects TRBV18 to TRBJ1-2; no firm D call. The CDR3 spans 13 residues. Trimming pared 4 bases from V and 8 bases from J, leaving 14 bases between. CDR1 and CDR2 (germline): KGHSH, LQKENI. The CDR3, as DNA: TGTGCCAGCTCACATAGCAAGGGCTCGGGCTACACCTTC. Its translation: CASSHSKGSGYTF.